The entry that follows covers one T cell receptor (beta chain) sequence. The junction and the germline gene differ at one end; a read error may be behind it. The read terminates 3 residues ahead of where the CDR3 ends, so the germline J gene completes it. Distinct nucleotide sequences in the sample also encode this CDR3. This CDR3 comprises 14 residues. CDR1 is SEHNR and CDR2 is FQNEAQ in the germline V gene (reference sequence). The data derive from a study of T cells in women clearing cervical HPV infection. Turning to the study itself: Controls gave blood once infection was undetectable; cases at lesion identification. With HLA typing for only a few women, HLA confounding remains possible.

The data were produced by immunoSEQ multiplex PCR, yet TCRdb's version contains in-frame clones alone and is incomplete. Here the sample table reports 30,000 to 35,000 clones. The V call is TRBV7-9, the J call TRBJ1-3, with a weak D call TRBD1 (6 bases). The material sequenced was blood buffy coat. This receptor was taken from a woman between 18 and 75 years old with a cervical HPV16 infection that either progressed to CIN3+ or cleared (not recorded which). CDR3 sequence: CASSERTVGNTIYF. Partial CDR3 DNA: TGTGCCAGCAGCGAAAGGACAGTGGGAAACACG. The full variable domain, rest sourced from reference TRBV7-9 and TRBJ1-3, is DTGVSQNPRHKITKRGQNVTFRCDPISEHNRLYWYRQTLGQGPEFLTYFQNEAQLEKSRLLSDRFSAERPKGSFSTLEIQRTEQGDSAMYLCASSERTVGNTIYFGEGSWLTVV.